The 7 T cell receptor beta chains in this list originate from one sample, sequenced in a study of T cells in tuberculosis. The data were produced by immunoSEQ multiplex PCR, yet TCRdb's version contains in-frame clones alone and is incomplete. The sample comprises some 47,000 clones, 90% to 95% of which are singletons, and approximately 7.6% rests with the top ten. The source material was PBMCs. These receptors were taken from a donor between 10 and 29 years old with latent tuberculosis or without tuberculosis infection.

This clone was observed a single time. The V call is TRBV9, the J call TRBJ2-7, with a possible D match to TRBD1 (5 bases). The V gene's germline CDR1 is SGDLS and CDR2 YYNGEE. Deletions cut 0 bases from V and 5 bases from J, with 15 bases between. This CDR3 comprises 15 residues. The CDR3 loop is CASSVDPLFRDEQYF. CDR3 DNA sequence: TGTGCCAGCAGCGTAGACCCACTTTTCAGGGACGAGCAGTACTTC.

V usage is TRBV29-1 and J usage is TRBJ2-1, with TRBD1 identical over 7 bases. Germline V lookup: CDR1 SQVTM, CDR2 ANQGSEA. Germline trimming cut 2 bases from V and 0 bases from J; bases unmatched to any gene: 1. CDR3 length: 14 residues. CDR3 loop: CSVERQGSYNEQFF. The CDR3 DNA sequence: TGCAGCGTTGAAAGACAGGGCTCCTACAATGAGCAGTTCTTC.

The chain uses TRBV6-1 and TRBJ2-7; the match to TRBD2 covers 11 bases. After removal of 5 bases from V and 6 bases from J, the junction contained 6 bases not matched to a gene. CDR1 is MNHNS and CDR2 is SASEGT in the germline V gene. This CDR3 has 14 residues. CDR3 sequence reads: CASSPGLAGIEQYF. The CDR3 region has the DNA TGTGCCAGCAGTCCTGGACTAGCGGGTATCGAGCAGTACTTC.

V is TRBV6-1 and J is TRBJ1-4; no reliable D call. V lost 11 bases to trimming and J lost 7 bases, with 17 bases between them. The CDR3 has 13 residues. Germline V gene data show CDR1 as MNHNS and CDR2 as SASEGT. The CDR3 nucleotides read TGTGCCTGTCTACGAACGTCGCCTGAAAAACTGTTTTTT. Encoded protein: CACLRTSPEKLFF.

This sequence joins TRBV6-1 and TRBJ1-1; 7 bases are shared with TRBD1. The V segment lost 10 bases and the J segment 0 bases; nucleotides outside the gene matches: 5. There are 13 residues in the CDR3. In germline, CDR1 is MNHNS, CDR2 SASEGT. CDR3 nucleotides: TGTGCCAACAAGGGACAGCTGAACACTGAAGCTTTCTTT. Its protein product is CANKGQLNTEAFF.

The chain couples TRBV6-5 to TRBJ2-1; 10 bases are a match to TRBD1. CDR3 size: 14 residues. CDR1 and CDR2 (germline): MNHEY, SVGAGI. Trimming took 2 bases from V and 8 from J; bases not matched to a gene: 3. The CDR3 sequence is CASSYGDRGDEQFF. The CDR3 bases are TGTGCCAGCAGTTACGGGGACAGGGGAGATGAGCAGTTCTTC.

This clone was observed a handful of times. The chain recombines TRBV18 with TRBJ2-7; 7 positions agree with TRBD1. The CDR3 length is 13 residues. Germline assignment: CDR1 KGHSH and CDR2 LQKENI. The ends lost 6 bases at V and 2 bases at J; junction bases unmatched: 4. CDR3 in amino acids: CASSLGQTYEQYF. The CDR3 region has the DNA TGTGCCAGCTCCCTGGGACAGACCTACGAGCAGTACTTC.